The 31 T cell receptor beta chains reported below all come from one sample, sequenced in a study of graft-versus-host responses after intestinal transplantation. Repertoires were generated with immunoSEQ multiplex PCR, while TCRdb's copy carries only in-frame clones and drops some. The repertoire holds 90,000 to 100,000 clones, with more than 70% as singletons. The material was PBMCs, obtained 255 days after intestinal transplant. All receptors come from a human patient who received an intestinal transplant, so some T cells may come from the graft donor.

J is TRBJ2-1 and V is TRBV25-1; 8 bases match TRBD2. CDR3 length equals 14 residues. CDR1 and CDR2 from the germline V gene are MGHDK and SYGVNS. V lost 4 bases to trimming and J lost 6 bases; unmatched junction nucleotides: 5. The DNA of the CDR3 is TGTGCCAGCAGTGGTATGAGCGGGAGCAATGAGCAGTTCTTC. Protein product: CASSGMSGSNEQFF.

The chain uses TRBV4-1 and TRBJ1-2; no reliable D call. This CDR3 spans 17 amino acids. Looked up from germline, CDR1 is MGHRA and CDR2 is YSYEKL. Between the trimmed V and J ends, which lost 0 bases and 0 bases, there was a span of 14 bases. DNA for the CDR3: TGCGCCAGCAGCCAAGATCGGGGAACCCAAGCTAACTATGGCTACACCTTC. As protein: CASSQDRGTQANYGYTF.

This chain links TRBV4-1 with TRBJ2-2, with D possibly being TRBD1 (6 bases). The CDR3 has 16 residues. V was pared by 4 bases and J by 8 bases, with 20 bases between. CDR1 MGHRA and CDR2 YSYEKL come from the germline V gene. CDR3 region: CASSRPSGAFYGELFF. Written as DNA, the CDR3 is TGCGCCAGCAGCCGACCATCAGGGGCTTTCTATGGGGAGCTGTTTTTT.

The chain employs TRBV7-2 and TRBJ2-5; unclear D gene. The CDR3 has 15 amino acids. The V gene lost 0 bases and the J gene lost 2 bases, with 10 bases spanning the gap. Looked up from germline, CDR1 is SGHTA and CDR2 is FQGNSA. The DNA for the CDR3 is TGTGCCAGCAGCTTAGCCTCGATCCAGCAAGAGACCCAGTACTTC. This codes for CASSLASIQQETQYF.

The V call is TRBV28, the J call TRBJ2-2; 8 positions agree with TRBD1. CDR3 length: 16 amino acids. V was pared by 1 base and J by 7 bases, with 8 bases of the junction left unmatched. Germline V gene sequence: CDR1 MDHEN, CDR2 SYDVKM. The DNA for the CDR3 is TGTGCCAGCAGTTTATACGGACAGGGTCTACTCGGGGAGCTGTTTTTT. Residues: CASSLYGQGLLGELFF.

For this clone: A junction boundary mismatches the germline segment, possibly from a read error. V and J are TRBV7-7 and TRBJ2-5; 8 bases agree with TRBD1. Germline CDR1 SSHAT, CDR2 FNYEAQ (reference sequence). This CDR3 spans 13 amino acids. The CDR3 sequence is CASSLDRGETQYF. In DNA form, the CDR3 reads TGTGCTAGCAGCTTAGACAGGGGTGAGACCCAGTACTTC.

This sequence joins TRBV11-2 and TRBJ2-5; D could derive from TRBD1 or TRBD2 (5 bases each). The DNA end is a closer match to TRBJ2-7, so the J assignment may be wrong. There are 13 residues in the CDR3. CDR1 is SGHAT and CDR2 is FQNNGV in the germline V gene. CDR3 nucleotide sequence: TGTGCCAGCAGCTTCGGGGCTACCTACGAGCAGTACTTC. As protein: CASSFGATYEQYF.

The chain employs TRBV4-1 and TRBJ1-2; tentative D call: TRBD1 (6 bases). CDR3 size: 16 residues. The V end was cut by 4 bases, the J end by 4 bases, with 19 bases between. Germline V gene data show CDR1 as MGHRA and CDR2 as YSYEKL. The CDR3 spells CASSLPPGGGIYGYTF. The CDR3 DNA follows: TGCGCCAGCAGCCTCCCCCCTGGGGGGGGCATCTATGGCTACACCTTC.

This clone was seen a single time. The rearrangement joins TRBV5-4 to TRBJ2-7; D is ambiguous. The V gene lost 0 bases and the J gene lost 1 base, with 14 bases spanning the gap. The CDR3 spans 16 residues. Germline CDR1 SGHNT, CDR2 YYREEE (reference sequence). CDR3 coding DNA: TGTGCCAGCAGCTTGGGCTCGGCAGCAGCGTCCTACGAGCAGTACTTC. It translates to CASSLGSAAASYEQYF.

This chain connects TRBV4-2 to TRBJ2-1, with D uncertain. The germline V gene has CDR1 LGHNA and CDR2 YNFKEQ. V was clipped by 4 bases and J by 1 base, with 8 bases between them. CDR3 length equals 14 residues. CDR3 sequence reads: CASSPSRSYNEQFF. The CDR3 coding sequence is TGTGCCAGCAGCCCCAGTCGGTCCTACAATGAGCAGTTCTTC.

This clone came up once. This chain connects TRBV14 to TRBJ2-5; D might be TRBD2 (6 bases). Per germline, CDR1 SGHDN and CDR2 FVKESK. V lost 4 bases and J 4 bases, leaving 16 bases between the germline ends. The CDR3 length is 15 residues. This CDR3 reads CASSRPGLPRETQYF. CDR3 sequence (DNA): TGTGCCAGCAGCCGGCCGGGACTCCCTCGAGAGACCCAGTACTTC.

The chain uses TRBV7-9 and TRBJ1-1, with D perhaps matching TRBD1 (5 bases). Trimming cost V 5 bases and J 4 bases, with 14 bases left between them. The CDR3 is 14 residues long. The germline gives CDR1 SEHNR, CDR2 FQNEAQ (reference sequence). CDR3 nucleotides: TGTGCCAGCAGCCTAGACAGTTGGGGCACTGAAGCTTTCTTT. This codes for CASSLDSWGTEAFF. The variable domain in full, with the rest retrieved from reference TRBV7-9 and TRBJ1-1, is DTGVSQNPRHKITKRGQNVTFRCDPISEHNRLYWYRQTLGQGPEFLTYFQNEAQLEKSRLLSDRFSAERPKGSFSTLEIQRTEQGDSAMYLCASSLDSWGTEAFFGQGTRLTVV.

This chain uses TRBV27 with TRBJ2-1; D call uncertain. The CDR3 covers 17 residues. Germline assignment: CDR1 MNHEY and CDR2 SMNVEV (reference sequence). The germline V and J ends were trimmed by 5 bases and 0 bases, with 17 bases remaining between them. The CDR3 nucleotides are TGTGCCAGCAGTACCAGATTTGATTTAGGCTCCTACAATGAGCAGTTCTTC. Translated, it gives CASSTRFDLGSYNEQFF.

The J gene is TRBJ2-5, the V gene TRBV13; 12 bases line up with TRBD2. The CDR3 is made up of 17 amino acids. Germline V gene data show CDR1 as PRHDT and CDR2 as FYEKMQ (reference sequence). After removal of 5 bases from V and 5 bases from J, the junction contained 12 bases not matched to a gene. The CDR3 loop is CASSQAASGRARETQYF. CDR3 DNA sequence: TGTGCCAGCAGCCAGGCGGCTAGCGGGAGGGCGAGGGAGACCCAGTACTTC.

The chain recombines TRBV4-1 with TRBJ1-4; maybe TRBD1 (6 bases). With 4 bases removed from V and 5 bases from J, the gap between germline ends came to 14 bases. The CDR3 sequence is 15 residues long. Germline V gene lookup returns CDR1 MGHRA and CDR2 YSYEKL. Written as DNA, the CDR3 is TGCGCCAGCAGCCTCTTGGGGGGCCAGAATGAAAAACTGTTTTTT. Translating gives CASSLLGGQNEKLFF.

This clone was detected a few times. V is TRBV9 and J is TRBJ2-1, with D perhaps matching TRBD1 (5 bases). The CDR3 spans 13 residues. V was clipped by 4 bases and J by 9 bases, with 14 bases between them. The germline gives CDR1 SGDLS, CDR2 YYNGEE. Here the CDR3 reads CASSPIPQGEQFF. The CDR3 bases are TGTGCCAGCAGCCCAATTCCTCAGGGTGAGCAGTTCTTC. The full variable domain, rest sourced from reference TRBV9 and TRBJ2-1, is DSGVTQTPKHLITATGQRVTLRCSPRSGDLSVYWYQQSLDQGLQFLIQYYNGEERAKGNILERFSAQQFPDLHSELNLSSLELGDSALYFCASSPIPQGEQFFGPGTRLTVL.

The chain carries TRBV27 and TRBJ2-2; 8 nucleotides agree with TRBD1. V lost 0 bases and J lost 7; bases outside the gene matches: 7. The CDR3 contains 16 residues. Germline lookup yields CDR1 MNHEY and CDR2 SMNVEV (reference sequence). Here the CDR3 DNA reads TGTGCCAGCAGTTTATCACGCAGGGGGCATGGCGGGGAGCTGTTTTTT. Encoded protein: CASSLSRRGHGGELFF.

The chain couples TRBV4-1 to TRBJ1-2, with D unclear. Germline CDR1 reads MGHRA; CDR2 reads YSYEKL. With 0 bases removed from V and 6 bases from J, the gap between germline ends came to 8 bases. The CDR3 runs 13 residues. Here the CDR3 reads CASSQERWNGYTF. Here the CDR3 DNA reads TGCGCCAGCAGCCAAGAGAGGTGGAATGGCTACACCTTC.

To note about this clone: With a much larger clone just one base away, this may be a read error. In DNA form, the CDR3 reads TGTGCCAGCAGCTTGGCCGGCCCAGATACGCAGTATTTT. Residues: CASSLAGPDTQYF. This chain links TRBV5-6 with TRBJ2-3; the D is unclear. Germline lookup yields CDR1 SGHDT and CDR2 YYEEEE. This CDR3 comprises 13 residues. V was shortened by 0 bases and J by 4 bases, with 6 bases between the two germline ends.

J is TRBJ2-3 and V is TRBV30; D not certain. Germline values: CDR1 GTSNPN, CDR2 SVGIG (reference sequence). V shed 0 bases and J shed 0 bases, with 19 bases lying between them. The CDR3 has 18 amino acids. The CDR3 region has the DNA TGTGCCTGGAGTGTAAACAGCAGAATCATCACCAGCACAGATACGCAGTATTTT. Its protein product is CAWSVNSRIITSTDTQYF.

This clone has more than one count but fewer than ten. The V gene is TRBV6-1, the J gene TRBJ1-1, with 8 bases fitting TRBD1. Germline V gene data show CDR1 as MNHNS and CDR2 as SASEGT. The CDR3 runs to 14 residues. Unmatched junction bases numbered 9, after V lost 8 bases and J lost 4 bases. CDR3 sequence: CASSETGEVTEAFF. The CDR3 DNA reads TGTGCCAGCTCGGAGACAGGGGAGGTCACTGAAGCTTTCTTT.

CDR3 in amino acids: CASSQGVEQGSYEQYF. The CDR3 nucleotides are TGCGCCAGCAGCCAAGGGGTGGAACAGGGATCCTACGAGCAGTACTTC. The V gene is TRBV4-1, the J gene TRBJ2-7, with a tentative D call TRBD1 (6 bases). The CDR3 has 16 amino acids. V was clipped by 1 base and J by 1 base, with 14 bases between them. Germline values: CDR1 MGHRA, CDR2 YSYEKL.

J is TRBJ2-7 and V is TRBV2, with TRBD2 matching 9 bases. The trim removed 5 bases at V and 2 bases at J, leaving 4 bases unmatched. In germline, CDR1 is SNHLY, CDR2 FYNNEI. The CDR3 loop spans 14 amino acids. The DNA of the CDR3 is TGTGCCAGCAGTTTAAGCGGGGGGCCCTACGAGCAGTACTTC. It yields the protein CASSLSGGPYEQYF.

This chain links TRBV29-1 with TRBJ1-2; a weak D match, TRBD1 (5 bases). The CDR3 covers 13 residues. Per the germline V gene, CDR1 is SQVTM and CDR2 is ANQGSEA. Trimming took off 3 bases at V and 1 base at J, with 9 bases between the two ends. CDR3 loop: CSVDQGLNYGYTF. CDR3 coding DNA: TGCAGCGTTGATCAGGGACTTAACTATGGCTACACCTTC.

The chain is built from TRBV5-1 and TRBJ2-7, with D tentatively TRBD1 (5 bases). Trimming took 5 bases from V and 0 from J, leaving 18 bases between them. This CDR3 region has 16 residues. Per the germline V gene, CDR1 is SGHRS and CDR2 is YFSETQ. The CDR3 loop is CASRPSKGLSSYEQYF. Written as DNA, the CDR3 is TGCGCCAGCAGGCCCAGCAAGGGGTTATCCTCCTACGAGCAGTACTTC.

J is TRBJ2-5 and V is TRBV5-1; tentative D call: TRBD2 (7 bases). This CDR3 is built from 15 residues. The germline V gene has CDR1 SGHRS and CDR2 YFSETQ. Trimming stripped 4 bases from V and 5 bases from J, with 18 bases between. The CDR3 nucleotides are TGCGCCAGCAGCCCCCGTACGGGGGGCATGGAGACCCAGTACTTC. Translated: CASSPRTGGMETQYF.

This clone was picked up one time. The chain carries TRBV15 and TRBJ1-4; 10 bases match TRBD1. CDR3 size: 16 residues. Germline CDR1 reads LNHNV; CDR2 reads YYDKDF (reference sequence). Trimming took 0 bases from V and 9 from J; bases not matched to a gene: 7. The DNA for the CDR3 is TGTGCCACCAGCAGAGATCGAGGGACAGGGGCCCAAAAACTGTTTTTT. Translation gives CATSRDRGTGAQKLFF.

The genes are TRBV6-1 and TRBJ1-3, with D unresolved. The ends were cut back, 4 bases at V and 2 bases at J, with 12 bases in the middle. The CDR3 has 15 amino acids. CDR1 is MNHNS, CDR2 SASEGT, per germline. CDR3: CASSGDLNTGNTIYF. Here the CDR3 DNA reads TGTGCCAGCAGTGGGGATCTCAACACTGGAAACACCATATATTTT.

The CDR3 is CASSFGGSSYEQYF. The CDR3 nucleotides read TGTGCCAGCAGTTTCGGGGGAAGCTCCTACGAGCAGTACTTC. This chain connects TRBV28 to TRBJ2-7; D might be TRBD2 (6 bases). CDR1 MDHEN and CDR2 SYDVKM come from the germline V gene. V was trimmed by 3 bases and J by 0 bases, leaving 9 bases between them. This CDR3 region has 14 residues.

This rearrangement joins TRBV6-1 to TRBJ1-1; D might be TRBD1 (5 bases). Germline V gene sequence: CDR1 MNHNS, CDR2 SASEGT. V dropped 7 bases and J dropped 5 bases, with 11 bases sitting between them. The CDR3 is 12 residues long. CDR3 DNA sequence: TGTGCCAGCATAGACAGCATTACTGAAGCTTTCTTT. It translates to CASIDSITEAFF.

The V gene is TRBV6-5, the J gene TRBJ1-2, with D possibly TRBD1 on 6 matching bases. This CDR3 contains 16 residues. CDR1 and CDR2 (germline): MNHEY, SVGAGI. The ends were cut back, 4 bases at V and 4 bases at J, with 19 bases in the middle. The CDR3: CASSSNGGPALYGYTF. The CDR3 DNA sequence: TGTGCCAGCAGTTCGAATGGGGGGCCCGCGCTCTATGGCTACACCTTC.